This T cell receptor (beta chain) was identified during a study of blood T cell repertoires in COVID-19. Study-level information: Some COVID-19 samples were acute and others convalescent; all came from the United States, Italy and Spain.

Germline CDR1 SQVTM, CDR2 ANQGSEA. The CDR3 loop spans 13 amino acids. The V gene lost 4 bases and the J gene lost 1 base, with 11 bases spanning the gap. In the original workflow: Reference gene primer amplification gave nucleated cell count estimates. TCRdb keeps only in-frame clones here, not all; method: immunoSEQ multiplex PCR. The V and J calls and clone size are taken from that table; D and trimming were inferred from the DNA. The sample holds approximately 11,000 clones, around 90% seen once. Source material: peripheral blood. The receptor was derived from a human donor in a cohort sampled during active COVID-19. This rearrangement joins TRBV29-1 to TRBJ2-7; possible D gene TRBD2, 5 bases. CDR3 bases: TGCAGCGTTGCTAAGGACTTATCCTACGAGCAGTACTTC. It translates to CSVAKDLSYEQYF.